This T cell receptor (beta chain) was recovered during a study of shared clonotypes between healthy human individuals. On this clone: Its antigen is as yet unknown.

Every donor, a Caucasian adult, lived in Nashville, Tennessee. Clones were read by immunoSEQ multiplex PCR, and TCRdb kept only the in-frame ones, dropping some. The sample holds approximately 2.1 million clones, 90% to 95% seen once. The CDR3 sequence is 14 residues long. The germline V gene has CDR1 ENHRY and CDR2 SYGVKD. Trimming took off 4 bases at V and 7 bases at J, with 14 bases between the two ends. Whole-study results and caveats: Donor clonotype sharing was expected to depend on sequencing depth.

This chain joins TRBV10-3 and TRBJ2-1, with a tentative D call TRBD2 (5 bases). Sequenced: naive CD4+ T cells from PBMCs. Subset given: CD45RA+ positively selected. This TCR came from a man between 18 and 35 years old in good health. Some clones in this sample may be carry-over from other donors' samples. In DNA form, the CDR3 reads TGTGCCATCAGTGGGCCTGGACTCCTGAATGAGCAGTTCTTC. Its protein is CAISGPGLLNEQFF.